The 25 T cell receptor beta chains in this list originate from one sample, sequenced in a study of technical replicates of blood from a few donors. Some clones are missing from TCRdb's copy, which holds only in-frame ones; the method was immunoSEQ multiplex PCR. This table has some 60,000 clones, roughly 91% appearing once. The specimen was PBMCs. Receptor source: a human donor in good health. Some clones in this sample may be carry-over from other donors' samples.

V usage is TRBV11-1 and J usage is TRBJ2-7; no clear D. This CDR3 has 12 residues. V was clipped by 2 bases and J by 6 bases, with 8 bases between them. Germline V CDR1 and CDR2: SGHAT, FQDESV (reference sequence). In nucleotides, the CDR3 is TGTGCCAGCAGCTTAATCGTCGGCGAGCAGTACTTC. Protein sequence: CASSLIVGEQYF.

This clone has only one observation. In nucleotides, the CDR3 is TGTGCCAGCAGCGGCGGGAGGGCCAATAGTGATACGCAGTATTTT. This codes for CASSGGRANSDTQYF. V and J are TRBV5-4 and TRBJ2-3; the match to TRBD2 covers 9 bases. Germline CDR1 is SGHNT and CDR2 is YYREEE (reference sequence). After removal of 4 bases from V and 6 bases from J, the junction contained 9 bases not matched to a gene. This CDR3 comprises 15 residues.

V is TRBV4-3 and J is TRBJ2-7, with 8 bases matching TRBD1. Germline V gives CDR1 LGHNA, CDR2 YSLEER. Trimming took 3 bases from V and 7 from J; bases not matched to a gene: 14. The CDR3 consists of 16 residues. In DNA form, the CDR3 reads TGCGCCAGCAGCCAGGTCATCGCGTCAGGGGGCTCGGAGCAGTACTTC. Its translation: CASSQVIASGGSEQYF.

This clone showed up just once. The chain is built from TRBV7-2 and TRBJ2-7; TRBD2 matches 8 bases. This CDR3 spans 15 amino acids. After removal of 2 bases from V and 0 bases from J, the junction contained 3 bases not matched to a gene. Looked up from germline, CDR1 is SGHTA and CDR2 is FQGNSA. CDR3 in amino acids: CASSLYGGGSYEQYF. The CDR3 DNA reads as TGTGCCAGCAGCTTATACGGGGGGGGCTCCTACGAGCAGTACTTC. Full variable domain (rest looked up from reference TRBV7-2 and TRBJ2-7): GAGVSQSPSNKVTEKGKDVELRCDPISGHTALYWYRQSLGQGLEFLIYFQGNSAPDKSGLPSDRFSAERTGGSVSTLTIQRTQQEDSAVYLCASSLYGGGSYEQYFGPGTRLTVT.

CDR3 residues: CASSSLKLAGGPHNEQFF. CDR3 DNA sequence: TGTGCCAGCAGCTCCCTGAAATTAGCGGGAGGGCCTCACAATGAGCAGTTCTTC. The chain carries TRBV11-2 and TRBJ2-1, with 11 nucleotides matching TRBD2. V was pared by 4 bases and J by 5 bases, with 13 bases of the junction left unmatched. The CDR3 runs 18 residues. Germline CDR1 and CDR2: SGHAT and FQNNGV.

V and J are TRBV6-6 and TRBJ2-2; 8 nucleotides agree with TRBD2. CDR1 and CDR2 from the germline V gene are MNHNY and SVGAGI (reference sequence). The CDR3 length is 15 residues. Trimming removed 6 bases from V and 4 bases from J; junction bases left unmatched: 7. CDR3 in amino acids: CASSAGGGLTGELFF. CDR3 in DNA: TGTGCCAGCAGCGCGGGGGGCGGACTCACCGGGGAGCTGTTTTTT.

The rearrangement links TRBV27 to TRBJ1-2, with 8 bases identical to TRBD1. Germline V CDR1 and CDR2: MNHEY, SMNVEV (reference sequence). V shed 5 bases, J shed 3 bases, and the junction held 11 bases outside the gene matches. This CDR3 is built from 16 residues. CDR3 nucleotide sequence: TGTGCCAGCAGTGTCTTTGGAGGACAGGGCTACTATGGCTACACCTTC. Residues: CASSVFGGQGYYGYTF.

The CDR3 sequence is CASSNGQGRSTDTQYF. The CDR3 DNA follows: TGTGCCAGCAGCAATGGACAGGGCCGTAGCACAGATACGCAGTATTTT. The chain uses TRBV9 and TRBJ2-3; TRBD1 matches 8 bases. V dropped 4 bases and J dropped 0; count of bases not matched to a gene: 7. This CDR3 is built from 16 residues. Looked up from germline, CDR1 is SGDLS and CDR2 is YYNGEE. Filled out from reference TRBV9 and TRBJ2-3, the complete variable domain reads DSGVTQTPKHLITATGQRVTLRCSPRSGDLSVYWYQQSLDQGLQFLIQYYNGEERAKGNILERFSAQQFPDLHSELNLSSLELGDSALYFCASSNGQGRSTDTQYFGPGTRLTVL.

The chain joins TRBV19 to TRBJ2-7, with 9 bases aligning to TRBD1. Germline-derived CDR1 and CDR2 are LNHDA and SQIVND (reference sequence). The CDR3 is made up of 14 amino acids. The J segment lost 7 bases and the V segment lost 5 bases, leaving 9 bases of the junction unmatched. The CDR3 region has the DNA TGTGCCAGTAGTCCCCGGGACAGGGCTAGGGAGCAGTACTTC. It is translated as CASSPRDRAREQYF.

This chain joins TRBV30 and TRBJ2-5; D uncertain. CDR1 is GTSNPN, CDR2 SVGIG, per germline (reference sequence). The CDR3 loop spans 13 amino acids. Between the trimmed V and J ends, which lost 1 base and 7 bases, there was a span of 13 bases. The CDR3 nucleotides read TGTGCCTGGAGTGGAGGCATTGTGGGGACCCAGTACTTC. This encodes CAWSGGIVGTQYF.

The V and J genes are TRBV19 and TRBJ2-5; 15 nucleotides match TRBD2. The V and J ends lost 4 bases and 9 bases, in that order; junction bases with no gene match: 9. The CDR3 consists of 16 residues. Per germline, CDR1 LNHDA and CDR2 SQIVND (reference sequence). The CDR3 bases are TGTGCCAGTAGTAATGGACTAGCGGGAGGGCCTCTAGCCCAGTACTTC. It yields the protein CASSNGLAGGPLAQYF.

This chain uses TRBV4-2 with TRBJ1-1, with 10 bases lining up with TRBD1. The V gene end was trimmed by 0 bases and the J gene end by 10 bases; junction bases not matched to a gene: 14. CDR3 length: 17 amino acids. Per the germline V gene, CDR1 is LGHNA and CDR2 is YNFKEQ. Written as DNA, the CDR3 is TGTGCCAGCAGCCAAGAGGACGGGGGACAGGGGACGGCGTCAGCTTTCTTT. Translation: CASSQEDGGQGTASAFF.

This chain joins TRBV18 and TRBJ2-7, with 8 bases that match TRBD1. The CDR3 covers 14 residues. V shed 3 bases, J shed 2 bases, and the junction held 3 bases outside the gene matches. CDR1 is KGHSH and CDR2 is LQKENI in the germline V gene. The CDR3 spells CASSPRQGTYEQYF. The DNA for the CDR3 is TGTGCCAGCTCACCGAGACAGGGGACCTACGAGCAGTACTTC.

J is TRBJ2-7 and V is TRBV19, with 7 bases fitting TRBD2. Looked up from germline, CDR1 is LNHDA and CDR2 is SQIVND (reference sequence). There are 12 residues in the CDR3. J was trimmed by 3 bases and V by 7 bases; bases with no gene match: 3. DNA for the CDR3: TGTGCCAGTAAATCGGGAGGCTACGAGCAGTACTTC. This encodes CASKSGGYEQYF.

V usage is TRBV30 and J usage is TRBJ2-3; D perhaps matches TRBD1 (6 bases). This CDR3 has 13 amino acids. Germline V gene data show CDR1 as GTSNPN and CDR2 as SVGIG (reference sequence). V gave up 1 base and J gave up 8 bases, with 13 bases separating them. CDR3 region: CAWSGQQGSTQYF. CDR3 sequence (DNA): TGTGCCTGGAGTGGCCAACAGGGAAGTACGCAGTATTTT.

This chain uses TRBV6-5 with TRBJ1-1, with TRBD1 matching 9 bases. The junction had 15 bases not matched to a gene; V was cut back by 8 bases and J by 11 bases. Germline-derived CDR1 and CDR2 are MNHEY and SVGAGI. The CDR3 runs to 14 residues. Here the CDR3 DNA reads TGTGCCAGCCGGGGGGCGAGCGGGACAGGGAGGGCTTTCTTT. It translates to CASRGASGTGRAFF.

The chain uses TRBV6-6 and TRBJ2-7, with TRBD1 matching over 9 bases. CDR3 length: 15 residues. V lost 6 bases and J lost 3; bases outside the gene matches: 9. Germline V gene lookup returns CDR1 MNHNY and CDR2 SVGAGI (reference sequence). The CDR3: CASSRDRALGYEQYF. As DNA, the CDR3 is TGTGCCAGCAGCAGGGACAGGGCCCTCGGCTACGAGCAGTACTTC.

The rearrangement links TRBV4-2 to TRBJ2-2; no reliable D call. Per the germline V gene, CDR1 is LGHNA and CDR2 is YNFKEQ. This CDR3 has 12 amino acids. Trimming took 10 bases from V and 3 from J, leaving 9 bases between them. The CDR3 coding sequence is TGTGCCACCCTATCTCACACCGGGGAGCTGTTTTTT. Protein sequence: CATLSHTGELFF.

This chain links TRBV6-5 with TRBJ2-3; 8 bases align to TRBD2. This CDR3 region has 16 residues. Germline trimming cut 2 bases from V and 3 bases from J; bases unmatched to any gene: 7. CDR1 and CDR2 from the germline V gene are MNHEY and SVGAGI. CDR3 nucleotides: TGTGCCAGCAGTTACCTAGCGGGTGGAGGGACAGATACGCAGTATTTT. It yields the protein CASSYLAGGGTDTQYF.

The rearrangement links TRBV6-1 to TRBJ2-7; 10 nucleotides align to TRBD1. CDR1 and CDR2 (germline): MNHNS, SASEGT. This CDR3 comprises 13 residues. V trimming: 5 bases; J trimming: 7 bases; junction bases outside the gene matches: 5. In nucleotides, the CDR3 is TGTGCCAGCAGTCGACAGGGGGCGGAGGAGCAGTACTTC. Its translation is CASSRQGAEEQYF.

The CDR3 reads CASSDFPYLQGLNSPLHF. The CDR3 DNA is TGTGCCAGCAGTGATTTTCCTTATCTGCAGGGTCTTAATTCACCCCTCCACTTT. The chain employs TRBV2 and TRBJ1-6, with D tentatively TRBD1 (5 bases). CDR3 length equals 18 residues. Germline lookup yields CDR1 SNHLY and CDR2 FYNNEI. V lost 3 bases, J lost 6 bases, and 21 bases lay in between.

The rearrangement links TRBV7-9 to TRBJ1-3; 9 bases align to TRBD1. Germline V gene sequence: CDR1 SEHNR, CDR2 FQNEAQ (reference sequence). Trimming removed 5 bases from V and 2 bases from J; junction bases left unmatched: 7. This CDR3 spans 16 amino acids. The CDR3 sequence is CASSVGTGNPGNTIYF. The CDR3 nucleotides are TGTGCCAGCAGCGTCGGGACAGGGAACCCTGGAAACACCATATATTTT.

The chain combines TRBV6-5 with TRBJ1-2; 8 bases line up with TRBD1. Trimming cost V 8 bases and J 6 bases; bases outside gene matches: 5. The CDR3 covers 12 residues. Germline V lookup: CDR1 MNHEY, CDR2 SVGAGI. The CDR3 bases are TGTGCCAGCCGATCAGGGGGCAATGGCTACACCTTC. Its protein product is CASRSGGNGYTF.

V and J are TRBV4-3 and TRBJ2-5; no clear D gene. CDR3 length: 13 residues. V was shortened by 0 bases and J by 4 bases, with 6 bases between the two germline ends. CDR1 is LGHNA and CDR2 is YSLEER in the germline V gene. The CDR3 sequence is CASSQDSGETQYF. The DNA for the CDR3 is TGCGCCAGCAGCCAAGACTCAGGAGAGACCCAGTACTTC.

This CDR3 reads CASSQTRSDEQFF. The CDR3 DNA is TGTGCCAGCAGCCAAACCCGGAGCGATGAGCAGTTCTTC. The chain is built from TRBV2 and TRBJ2-1; D ambiguous. V dropped 6 bases and J dropped 8 bases, with 14 bases sitting between them. Germline V gene lookup returns CDR1 SNHLY and CDR2 FYNNEI. The CDR3 consists of 13 residues.